This is a list of T cell receptor beta chains from one sample in a study of regulatory T cells in long-lasting Graves disease. TCRdb fed the multiplex PCR reads into MiXCR, producing one record per CDR3 protein. The table has 250,000 to 300,000 distinct CDR3 sequences, around 18% seen once. These data were also filed under a second study, of T cells in Graves' hyperthyroidism and ophthalmopathy.

This specimen was peripheral blood mononuclear cells (PBMCs), taken at new diagnosis, from a patient treated with antithyroid drugs. The receptors derive from a woman younger than 45 with Graves disease. The conserved cysteine and the conserved F or W are not part of the CDR3 here. Only some rows state a clone size, as once, few, many or a class for expanded clones.

TRBJ1-1 | many | 11 | TRBV19 | ASSRDRPTEAF
TRBJ1-5 | many | 13 | TRBV5-1 | ASSFRGYSNQPQH
TRBJ2-7 | many | 12 | TRBV20-1 | SARDPGPSYEQY
TRBJ1-1 | many | 13 | TRBV9 | ASSPKGGGTTEAF
TRBJ1-2 | many | 13 | TRBV7-9 | ASSFGITTNYGYT
TRBJ1-6 | - | 13 | TRBV13 | ASSSRGGGDSPLH
TRBJ2-3 | few | 15 | TRBV27 | ASSLLGEVLGTDTQY
TRBJ2-6 | many | 14 | TRBV6-4 | ASSGGPASGANVLT
TRBJ2-5 | many | 15 | TRBV6-5 | ASSYSTSGGARETQY
TRBJ1-1 | many | 12 | TRBV13 | ASSLVSQGAEAF
TRBJ2-5 | - | 11 | TRBV13 | ASSLGPQGTQY
TRBJ1-2 | many | 14 | TRBV7-9 | ASSLPMGQGVYGYT
TRBJ1-1 | many | 13 | TRBV7-9 | ASSLTDLRGTEAF
TRBJ1-2 | few | 13 | TRBV9 | ASSGNRDREHGYT
TRBJ1-1 | - | 12 | TRBV19 | ASSMGGRNTEAF
TRBJ1-1 | many | 10 | TRBV12-3/TRBV12-4 | ASSLNILRAF
TRBJ1-2 | many | 12 | TRBV13 | ASSGEQGAYGYT
TRBJ2-5 | many | 12 | TRBV11-3 | ASSRTGVQETQY
TRBJ2-7 | few | 12 | TRBV6-9 | ASSYSGTIYEQY
TRBJ1-2 | many | 11 | TRBV7-9 | ASSLQANYGYT
TRBJ2-5 | many | 13 | TRBV3-1 | ASSQDLSTGETQY
TRBJ1-1 | many | 11 | TRBV12-3/TRBV12-4 | ASSLYGNTEAF
TRBJ2-2 | many | 14 | TRBV11-2 | ASSSSGTMNTGELF
TRBJ2-7 | many | 11 | TRBV2 | ASTTGSSYEQY
TRBJ1-2 | many | 10 | TRBV2 | ASSVQAYGYT
TRBJ1-2 | many | 10 | TRBV7-9 | ASSLDRDGYT
TRBJ1-1 | many | 15 | TRBV19 | ASSIDPRGNWLTEAF
TRBJ2-3 | many | 11 | TRBV20-1 | SARPGSTDTQY
TRBJ2-2 | many | 12 | TRBV10-1 | ASSESFGAGELF
TRBJ2-7 | - | 12 | TRBV10-3 | ATTSGGETYEQY
TRBJ1-2 | many | 13 | TRBV20-1 | SAHEGGGRNYGYT
TRBJ2-5 | many | 12 | TRBV27 | ASSLSLGFETQY
TRBJ1-2 | many | 12 | TRBV4-1 | ASSQVRQLYGYT
TRBJ2-5 | many | 11 | TRBV18 | ASSPGQQETQY